Below, one T cell receptor (beta chain) is given with its context. V shed 8 bases, J shed 0 bases, and the junction held 5 bases outside the gene matches. The CDR3 runs to 14 residues. Germline V gene sequence: CDR1 KGHSH, CDR2 LQKENI. Clones were sequenced by immunoSEQ multiplex PCR, and TCRdb holds only the in-frame ones, with some missing. The sample lists 150,000 to 200,000 clones; roughly 90% were seen once. This entry belongs to a study of control samples from healthy donors and cancer patients. The rearrangement joins TRBV18 to TRBJ1-1, with 8 bases lining up with TRBD1. The sequence was collected from a woman aged 50 to 65 in good health. Sequenced material: blood. The CDR3 is CASTTGAMNTEAFF. DNA for the CDR3: TGTGCCAGCACGACAGGGGCTATGAACACTGAAGCTTTCTTT.